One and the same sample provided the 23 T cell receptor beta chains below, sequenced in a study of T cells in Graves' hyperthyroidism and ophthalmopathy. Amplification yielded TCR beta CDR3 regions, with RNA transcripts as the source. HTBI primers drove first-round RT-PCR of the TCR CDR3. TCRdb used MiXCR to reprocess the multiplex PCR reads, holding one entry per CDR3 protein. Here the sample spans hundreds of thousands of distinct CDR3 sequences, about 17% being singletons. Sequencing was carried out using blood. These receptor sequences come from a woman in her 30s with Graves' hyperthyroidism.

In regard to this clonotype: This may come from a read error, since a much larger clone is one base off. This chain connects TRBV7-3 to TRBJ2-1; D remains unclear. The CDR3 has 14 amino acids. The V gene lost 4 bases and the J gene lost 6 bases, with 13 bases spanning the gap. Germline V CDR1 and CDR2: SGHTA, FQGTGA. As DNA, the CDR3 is TGTGCCAGCAGCTACCTGAGCGTGCCCAATGAGCAGTTCTTC. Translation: CASSYLSVPNEQFF.

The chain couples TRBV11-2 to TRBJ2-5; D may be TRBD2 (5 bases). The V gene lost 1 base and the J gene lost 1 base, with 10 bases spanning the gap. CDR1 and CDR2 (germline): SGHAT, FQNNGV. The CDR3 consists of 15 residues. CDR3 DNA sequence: TGTGCCAGCAGCTTAGTCATAGGACTCCAAGAGACCCAGTACTTC. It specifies CASSLVIGLQETQYF.

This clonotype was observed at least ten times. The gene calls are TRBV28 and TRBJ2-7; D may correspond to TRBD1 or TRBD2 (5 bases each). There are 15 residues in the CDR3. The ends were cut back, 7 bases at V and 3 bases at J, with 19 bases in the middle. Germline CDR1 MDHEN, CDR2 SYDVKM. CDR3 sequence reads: CASTPGQGPYYEQYF. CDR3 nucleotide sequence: TGTGCCAGCACCCCGGGCCAGGGACCCTACTACGAGCAGTACTTC.

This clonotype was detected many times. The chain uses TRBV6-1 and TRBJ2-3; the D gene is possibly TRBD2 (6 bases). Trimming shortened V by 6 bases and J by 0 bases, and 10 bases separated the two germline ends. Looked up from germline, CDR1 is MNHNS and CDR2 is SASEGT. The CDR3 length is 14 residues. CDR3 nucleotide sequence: TGTGCCAGCAGCCGGGACTCTAGCACAGATACGCAGTATTTT. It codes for CASSRDSSTDTQYF.

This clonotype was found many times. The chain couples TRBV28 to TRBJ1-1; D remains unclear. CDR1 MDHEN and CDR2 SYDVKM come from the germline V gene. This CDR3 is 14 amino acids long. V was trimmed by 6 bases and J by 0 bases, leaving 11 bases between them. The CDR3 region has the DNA TGTGCCAGCAGGCCACCTCTAGTGAACACTGAAGCTTTCTTT. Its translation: CASRPPLVNTEAFF.

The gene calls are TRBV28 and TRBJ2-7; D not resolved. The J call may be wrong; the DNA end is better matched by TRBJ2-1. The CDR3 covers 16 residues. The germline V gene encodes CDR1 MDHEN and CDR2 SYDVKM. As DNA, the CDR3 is TGTGCCAGCAGTTTATACGTACAGCACCTATCCTACGAGCAGTTCTTC. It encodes CASSLYVQHLSYEQFF.

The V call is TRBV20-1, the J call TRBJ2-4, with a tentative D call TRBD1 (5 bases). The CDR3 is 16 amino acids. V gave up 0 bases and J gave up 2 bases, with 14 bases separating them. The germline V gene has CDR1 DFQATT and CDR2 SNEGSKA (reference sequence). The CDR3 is CSARDVAGYTKNIQYF. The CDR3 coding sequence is TGCAGTGCTAGAGATGTAGCAGGGTATACCAAAAACATTCAGTACTTC.

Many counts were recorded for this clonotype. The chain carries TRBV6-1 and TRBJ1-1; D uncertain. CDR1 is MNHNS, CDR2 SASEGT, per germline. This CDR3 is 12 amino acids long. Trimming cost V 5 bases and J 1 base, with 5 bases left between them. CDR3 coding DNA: TGTGCCAGCAGTCCAGCGAACACTGAAGCTTTCTTT. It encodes CASSPANTEAFF.

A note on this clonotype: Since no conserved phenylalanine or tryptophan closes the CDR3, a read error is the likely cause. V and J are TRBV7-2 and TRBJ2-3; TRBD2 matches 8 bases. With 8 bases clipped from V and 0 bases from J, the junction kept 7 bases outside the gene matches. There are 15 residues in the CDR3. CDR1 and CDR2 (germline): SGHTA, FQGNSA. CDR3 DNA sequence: TGTGCCAGCCGCCGTGGACTAGCAAGCACAGATACGCAGTATATT. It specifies CASRRGLASTDTQYI.

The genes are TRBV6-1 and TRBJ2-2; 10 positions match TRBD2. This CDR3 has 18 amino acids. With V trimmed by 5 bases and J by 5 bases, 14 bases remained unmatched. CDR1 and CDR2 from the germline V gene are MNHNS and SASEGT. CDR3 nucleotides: TGTGCCAGCAGTCTGTCTCCAGCGGGAGGGCCGGGTACCGGGGAGCTGTTTTTT. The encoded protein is CASSLSPAGGPGTGELFF.

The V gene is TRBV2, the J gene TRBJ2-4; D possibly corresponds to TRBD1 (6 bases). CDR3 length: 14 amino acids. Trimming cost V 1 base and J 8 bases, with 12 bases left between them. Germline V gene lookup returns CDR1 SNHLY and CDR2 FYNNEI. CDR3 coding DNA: TGTGCCAGCAGTGAAGGAACAGGGAATGACATTCAGTACTTC. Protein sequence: CASSEGTGNDIQYF.

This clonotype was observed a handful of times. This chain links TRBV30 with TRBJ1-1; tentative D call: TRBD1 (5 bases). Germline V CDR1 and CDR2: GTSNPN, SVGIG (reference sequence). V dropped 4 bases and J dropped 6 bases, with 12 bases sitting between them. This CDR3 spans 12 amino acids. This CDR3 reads CAWTFTGSEAFF. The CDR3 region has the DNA TGTGCCTGGACCTTCACAGGTTCTGAAGCTTTCTTT.

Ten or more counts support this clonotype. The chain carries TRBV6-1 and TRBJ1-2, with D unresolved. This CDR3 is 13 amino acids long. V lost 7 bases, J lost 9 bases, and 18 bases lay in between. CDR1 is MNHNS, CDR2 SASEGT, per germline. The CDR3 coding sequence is TGTGCCAGCACTAGCCAGGCCGATATTCGCTACACCTTC. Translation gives CASTSQADIRYTF.

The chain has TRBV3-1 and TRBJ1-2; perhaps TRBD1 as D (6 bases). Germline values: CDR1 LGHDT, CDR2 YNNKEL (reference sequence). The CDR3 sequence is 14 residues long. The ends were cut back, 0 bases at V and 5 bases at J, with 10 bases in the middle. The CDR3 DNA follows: TGTGCCAGCAGCCAAGAACAGGGACGGTATGGCTACACCTTC. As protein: CASSQEQGRYGYTF.

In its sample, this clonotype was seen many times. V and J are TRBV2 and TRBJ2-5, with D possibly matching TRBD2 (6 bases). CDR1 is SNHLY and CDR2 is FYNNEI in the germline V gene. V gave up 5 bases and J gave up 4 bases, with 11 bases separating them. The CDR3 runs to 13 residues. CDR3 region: CASSRGSGETQYF. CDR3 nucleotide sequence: TGTGCCAGCAGTCGGGGGAGCGGAGAGACCCAGTACTTC.

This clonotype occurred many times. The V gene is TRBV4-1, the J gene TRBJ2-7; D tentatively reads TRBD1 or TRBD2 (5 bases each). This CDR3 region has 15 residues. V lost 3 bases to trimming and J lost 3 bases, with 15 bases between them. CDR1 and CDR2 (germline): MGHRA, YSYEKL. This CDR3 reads CASSQAASRGYEQYF. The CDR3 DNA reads TGCGCCAGCAGCCAGGCCGCCTCGAGGGGCTACGAGCAGTACTTC.

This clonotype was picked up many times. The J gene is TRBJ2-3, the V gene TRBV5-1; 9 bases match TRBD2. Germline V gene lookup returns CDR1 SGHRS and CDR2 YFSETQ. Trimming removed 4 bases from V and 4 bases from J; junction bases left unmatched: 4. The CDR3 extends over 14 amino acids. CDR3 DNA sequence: TGCGCCAGCAGCGGAGGGACTAGCTCAGATACGCAGTATTTT. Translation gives CASSGGTSSDTQYF. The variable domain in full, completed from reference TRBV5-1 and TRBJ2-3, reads KAGVTQTPRYLIKTRGQQVTLSCSPISGHRSVSWYQQTPGQGLQFLFEYFSETQRNKGNFPGRFSGRQFSNSRSEMNVSTLELGDSALYLCASSGGTSSDTQYFGPGTRLTVL.

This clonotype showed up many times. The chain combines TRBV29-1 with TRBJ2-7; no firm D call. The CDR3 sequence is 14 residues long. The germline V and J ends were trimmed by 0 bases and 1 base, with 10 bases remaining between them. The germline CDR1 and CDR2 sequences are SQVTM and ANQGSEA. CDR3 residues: CSVEDSRESYEQYF. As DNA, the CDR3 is TGCAGCGTTGAAGATTCCAGAGAGTCCTACGAGCAGTACTTC.

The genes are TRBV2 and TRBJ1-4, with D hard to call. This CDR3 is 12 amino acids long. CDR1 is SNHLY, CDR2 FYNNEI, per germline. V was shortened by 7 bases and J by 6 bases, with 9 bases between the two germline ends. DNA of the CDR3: TGTGCCAGCAAAATGGACGATGAAAAACTGTTTTTT. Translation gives CASKMDDEKLFF. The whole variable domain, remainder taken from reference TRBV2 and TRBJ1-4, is EPEVTQTPSHQVTQMGQEVILRCVPISNHLYFYWYRQILGQKVEFLVSFYNNEISEKSEIFDDQFSVERPDGSNFTLKIRSTKLEDSAMYFCASKMDDEKLFFGSGTQLSVL.

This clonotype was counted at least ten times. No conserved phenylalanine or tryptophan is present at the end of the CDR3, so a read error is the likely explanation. The CDR3 sequence is CASSPRDYSYEQYL. As DNA, the CDR3 is TGTGCCAGCAGTCCCCGGGACTACTCCTACGAGCAGTACCTC. V and J are TRBV28 and TRBJ2-7; 7 bases are a match to TRBD2. The germline gives CDR1 MDHEN, CDR2 SYDVKM. V was pared by 5 bases and J by 0 bases, with 4 bases of the junction left unmatched. The CDR3 sequence is 14 residues long.

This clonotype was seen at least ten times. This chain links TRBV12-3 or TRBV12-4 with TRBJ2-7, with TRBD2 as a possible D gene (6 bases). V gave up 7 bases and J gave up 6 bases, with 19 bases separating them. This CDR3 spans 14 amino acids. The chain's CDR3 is CASTSWEEGSEQYF. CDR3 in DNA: TGTGCCAGCACCTCCTGGGAGGAGGGGTCCGAGCAGTACTTC.

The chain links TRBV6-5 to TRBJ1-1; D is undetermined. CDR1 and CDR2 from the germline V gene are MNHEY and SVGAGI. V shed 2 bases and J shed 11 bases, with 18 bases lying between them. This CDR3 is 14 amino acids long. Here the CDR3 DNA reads TGTGCCAGCAGTTACCGCCGGCGGTCAGGTAGCGCTTTCTTT. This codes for CASSYRRRSGSAFF.

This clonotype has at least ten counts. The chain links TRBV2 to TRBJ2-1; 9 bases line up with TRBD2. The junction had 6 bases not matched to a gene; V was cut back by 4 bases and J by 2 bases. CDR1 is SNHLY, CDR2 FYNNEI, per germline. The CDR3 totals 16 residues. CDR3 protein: CASSGALAGAYNEQFF. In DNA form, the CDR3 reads TGTGCCAGCAGTGGGGCCTTAGCGGGAGCCTACAATGAGCAGTTCTTC.